This paragraph covers one T cell receptor (beta chain) sequence. Original data processing: The assay estimated nucleated cells by amplifying reference gene primers. Only in-frame clones appear in the TCRdb table, and some are missing; sequencing was by immunoSEQ multiplex PCR. That table is the source of V, J and clone size, and D and trimming were worked out from the DNA. This table holds around 40,000 clones, over 75% found once. The sample is drawn from a study of blood T cell repertoires in COVID-19. About the study: Acute and convalescent COVID-19 samples came from the United States, Italy and Spain. Sources were T cells, B-cell-depleted T cells, or PBMCs; the material itself was cDNA or gDNA.

This CDR3 region has 15 residues. J was trimmed by 2 bases and V by 1 base; bases with no gene match: 4. Germline loops: CDR1 SGHVS, CDR2 FNYEAQ. The V and J genes are TRBV7-6 and TRBJ2-5; 7 bases agree with TRBD1. The source of this sequence is a man older than 75 with active or convalescent COVID-19. The sample was peripheral blood. The CDR3 here is CASSLGPGQQETQYF. For the CDR3, the DNA is TGTGCCAGCAGCTTAGGACCGGGACAGCAAGAGACCCAGTACTTC.